This T cell receptor (beta chain) emerged from a study of cytomegalovirus exposure and HLA in healthy donors. Points from the study as a whole: Per a later analysis, HLA-associated TCR beta chains showed more clonal expansion than other, equally common TCR beta chains. The CMV antigen specificity of a few CMV-associated chains was confirmed through in vitro analysis. Excluded: some indistinguishable V segments such as TRBV6-2 and TRBV6-3. CMV serostatus was the sole immune exposure data available.

13 Jbeta primers and 60 Vbeta primers were used for the PCR. Repertoires were generated with immunoSEQ multiplex PCR, while TCRdb's copy carries only in-frame clones and drops some. The repertoire includes roughly 100,000 clones, around 70% of them detected once, and 1% to 1.5% sits in the top ten. Germline V gene lookup returns CDR1 PRHDT and CDR2 FYEKMQ (reference sequence). The CDR3 loop spans 16 amino acids. Trimming left V 2 bases short and J 1 base short, with 15 bases between. This clone has a single count. Its target is unknown. This chain connects TRBV13 to TRBJ2-7, with D possibly matching TRBD1 (7 bases). Sequenced sample: PBMCs. The sequence came from a man aged 40-55 years in good health and CMV-seronegative. The CDR3 loop reads CASSLFSQGGSYEQYF. The CDR3 coding sequence is TGTGCCAGCAGCTTATTTTCCCAGGGGGGATCCTACGAGCAGTACTTC.